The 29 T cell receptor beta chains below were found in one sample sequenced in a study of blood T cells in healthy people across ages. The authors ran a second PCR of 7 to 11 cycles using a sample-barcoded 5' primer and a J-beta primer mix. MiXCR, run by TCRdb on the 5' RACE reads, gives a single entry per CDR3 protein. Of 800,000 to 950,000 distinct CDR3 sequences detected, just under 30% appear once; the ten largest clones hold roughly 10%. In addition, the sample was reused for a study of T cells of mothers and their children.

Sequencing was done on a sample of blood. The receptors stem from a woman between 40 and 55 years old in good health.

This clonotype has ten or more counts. This chain's CDR3 is CASSPEKRGALTF. In nucleotides, the CDR3 is TGTGCCAGCAGCCCTGAGAAAAGGGGGGCCCTGACTTTC. The gene calls are TRBV4-2 and TRBJ2-6; D may be TRBD1 or TRBD2 (6 bases each). Germline V gene lookup returns CDR1 LGHNA and CDR2 YNFKEQ. V lost 4 bases and J lost 15, with 16 bases in between. The CDR3 has 13 amino acids.

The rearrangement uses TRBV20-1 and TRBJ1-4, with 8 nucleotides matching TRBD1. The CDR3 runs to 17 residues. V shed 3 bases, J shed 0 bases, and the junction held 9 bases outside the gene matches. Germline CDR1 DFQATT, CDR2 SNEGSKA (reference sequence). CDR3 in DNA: TGCAGTGCTAGCCAGGGGGCGGTGGTCGCAACTAATGAAAAACTGTTTTTT. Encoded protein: CSASQGAVVATNEKLFF.

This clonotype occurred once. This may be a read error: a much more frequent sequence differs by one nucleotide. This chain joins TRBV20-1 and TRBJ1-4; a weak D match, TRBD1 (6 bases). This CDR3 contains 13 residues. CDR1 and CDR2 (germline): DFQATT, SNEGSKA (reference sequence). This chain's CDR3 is CSASRTANGKLFF. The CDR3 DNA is TGCAGTGCTAGTAGGACAGCTAATGGAAAACTGTTTTTT.

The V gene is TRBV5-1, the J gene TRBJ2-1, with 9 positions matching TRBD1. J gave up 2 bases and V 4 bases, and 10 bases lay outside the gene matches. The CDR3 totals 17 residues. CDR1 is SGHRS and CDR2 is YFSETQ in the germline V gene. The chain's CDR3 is CASSVTPGTGTYNEQFF. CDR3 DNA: TGCGCCAGCAGCGTCACACCCGGGACAGGGACCTACAATGAGCAGTTCTTC.

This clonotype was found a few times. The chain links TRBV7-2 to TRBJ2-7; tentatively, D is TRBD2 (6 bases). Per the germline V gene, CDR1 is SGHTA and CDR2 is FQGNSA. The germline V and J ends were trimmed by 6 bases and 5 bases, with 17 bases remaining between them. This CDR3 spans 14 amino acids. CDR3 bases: TGTGCCAGCAGTGCCGGGGGTCAGAACCACGAGCAGTACTTC. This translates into CASSAGGQNHEQYF.

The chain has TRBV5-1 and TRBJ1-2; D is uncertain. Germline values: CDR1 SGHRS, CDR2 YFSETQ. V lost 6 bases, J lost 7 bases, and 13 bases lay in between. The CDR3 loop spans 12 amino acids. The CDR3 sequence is CASKPSLGGYTF. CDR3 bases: TGCGCCAGCAAGCCCAGCCTGGGTGGCTACACCTTC.

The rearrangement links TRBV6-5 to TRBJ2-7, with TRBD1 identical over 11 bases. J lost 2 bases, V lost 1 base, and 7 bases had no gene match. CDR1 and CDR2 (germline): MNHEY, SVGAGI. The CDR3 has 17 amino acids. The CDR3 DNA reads TGTGCCAGCAGTTACTTCCCCGGGACAGGGGGTACCTACGAGCAGTACTTC. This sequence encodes CASSYFPGTGGTYEQYF.

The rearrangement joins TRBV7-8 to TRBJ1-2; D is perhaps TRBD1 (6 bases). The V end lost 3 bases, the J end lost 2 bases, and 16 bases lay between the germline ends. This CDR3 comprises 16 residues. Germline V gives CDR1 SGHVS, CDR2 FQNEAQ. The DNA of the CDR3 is TGTGCCAGCAGCTTGGACCTAGGGACACAGAACTATGGCTACACCTTC. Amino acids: CASSLDLGTQNYGYTF.

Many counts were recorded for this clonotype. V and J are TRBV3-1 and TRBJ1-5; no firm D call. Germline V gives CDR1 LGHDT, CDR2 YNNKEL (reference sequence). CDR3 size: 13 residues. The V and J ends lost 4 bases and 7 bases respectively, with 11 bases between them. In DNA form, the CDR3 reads TGTGCCAGCAGCCTTACCAGGCAGCAGCCCCAGCATTTT. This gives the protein CASSLTRQQPQHF. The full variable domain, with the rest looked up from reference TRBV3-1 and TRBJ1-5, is DTAVSQTPKYLVTQMGNDKSIKCEQNLGHDTMYWYKQDSKKFLKIMFSYNNKELIINETVPNRFSPKSPDKAHLNLHINSLELGDSAVYFCASSLTRQQPQHFGDGTRLSIL.

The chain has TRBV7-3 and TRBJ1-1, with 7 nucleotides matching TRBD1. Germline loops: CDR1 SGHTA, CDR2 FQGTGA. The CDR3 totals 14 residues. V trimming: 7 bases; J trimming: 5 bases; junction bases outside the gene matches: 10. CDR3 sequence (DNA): TGTGCCAGCAACGAGACAGGGTTAGGGACTGAAGCTTTCTTT. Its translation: CASNETGLGTEAFF.

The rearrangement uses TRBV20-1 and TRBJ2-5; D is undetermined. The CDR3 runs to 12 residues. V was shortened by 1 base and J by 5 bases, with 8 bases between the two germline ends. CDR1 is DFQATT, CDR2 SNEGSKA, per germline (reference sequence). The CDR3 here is CSARGDSETQYF. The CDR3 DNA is TGCAGTGCTAGAGGTGACTCCGAGACCCAGTACTTC.

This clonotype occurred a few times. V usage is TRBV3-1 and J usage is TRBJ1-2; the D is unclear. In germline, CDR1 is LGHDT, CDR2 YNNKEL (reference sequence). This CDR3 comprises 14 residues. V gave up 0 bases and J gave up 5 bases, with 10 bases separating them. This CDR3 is CASSQDRKGYGYTF. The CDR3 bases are TGTGCCAGCAGCCAAGACAGGAAGGGATATGGCTACACCTTC.

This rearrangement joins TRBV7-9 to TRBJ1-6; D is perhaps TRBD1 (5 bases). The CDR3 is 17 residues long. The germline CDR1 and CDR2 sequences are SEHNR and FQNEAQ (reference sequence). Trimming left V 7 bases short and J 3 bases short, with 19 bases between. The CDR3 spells CASTQSGVEGYNSPLHF. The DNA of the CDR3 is TGTGCCAGCACCCAATCGGGGGTGGAAGGCTATAATTCACCCCTCCACTTT.

Here the CDR3 reads CASSQGLTIYF. CDR3 coding DNA: TGTGCCAGCAGCCAGGGGTTAACCATATATTTT. The chain carries TRBV6-5 and TRBJ1-3; TRBD1 is a possible D gene (6 bases). The CDR3 is made up of 11 amino acids. Germline CDR1 is MNHEY and CDR2 is SVGAGI. Trimming left V 6 bases short and J 10 bases short, with 10 bases between.

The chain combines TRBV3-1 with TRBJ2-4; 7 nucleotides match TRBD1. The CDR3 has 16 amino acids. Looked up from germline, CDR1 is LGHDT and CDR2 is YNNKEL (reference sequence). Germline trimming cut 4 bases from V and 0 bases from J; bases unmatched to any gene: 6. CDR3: CASSLRQGLAKNIQYF. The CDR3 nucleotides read TGTGCCAGCAGCCTCAGACAGGGATTAGCCAAAAACATTCAGTACTTC. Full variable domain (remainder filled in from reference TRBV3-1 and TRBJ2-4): DTAVSQTPKYLVTQMGNDKSIKCEQNLGHDTMYWYKQDSKKFLKIMFSYNNKELIINETVPNRFSPKSPDKAHLNLHINSLELGDSAVYFCASSLRQGLAKNIQYFGAGTRLSVL.

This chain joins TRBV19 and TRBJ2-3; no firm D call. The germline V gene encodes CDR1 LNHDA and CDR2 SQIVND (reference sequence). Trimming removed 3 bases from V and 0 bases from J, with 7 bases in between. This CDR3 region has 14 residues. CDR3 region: CASSIMTSTDTQYF. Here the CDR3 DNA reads TGTGCCAGTAGTATCATGACTAGCACAGATACGCAGTATTTT.

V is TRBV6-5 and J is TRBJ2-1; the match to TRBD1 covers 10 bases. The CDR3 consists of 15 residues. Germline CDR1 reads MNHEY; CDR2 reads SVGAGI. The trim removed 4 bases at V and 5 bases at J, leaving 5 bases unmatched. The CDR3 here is CASSWGTGEDNEQFF. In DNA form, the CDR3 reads TGTGCCAGCAGTTGGGGGACAGGGGAAGACAATGAGCAGTTCTTC.

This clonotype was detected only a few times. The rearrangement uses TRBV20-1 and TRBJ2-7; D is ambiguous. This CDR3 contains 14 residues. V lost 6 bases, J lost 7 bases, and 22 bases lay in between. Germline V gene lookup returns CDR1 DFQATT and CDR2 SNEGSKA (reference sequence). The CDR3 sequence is CSAALGGAYNEQYF. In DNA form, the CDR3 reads TGCAGTGCCGCTCTCGGCGGAGCCTACAATGAGCAGTACTTC.

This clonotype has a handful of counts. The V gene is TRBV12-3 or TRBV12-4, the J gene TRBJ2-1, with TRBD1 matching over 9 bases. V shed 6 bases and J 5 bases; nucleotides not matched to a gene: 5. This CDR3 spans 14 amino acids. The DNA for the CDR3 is TGTGCCAGCAGCCGTGGGACAGGGCACAATGAGCAGTTCTTC. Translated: CASSRGTGHNEQFF.

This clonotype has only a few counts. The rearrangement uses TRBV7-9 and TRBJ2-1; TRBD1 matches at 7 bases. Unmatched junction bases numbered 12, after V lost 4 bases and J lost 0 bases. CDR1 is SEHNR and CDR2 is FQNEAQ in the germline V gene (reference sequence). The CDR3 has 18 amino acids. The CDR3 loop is CASSSEGASLSSYNEQFF. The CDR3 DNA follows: TGTGCCAGCAGCTCAGAGGGGGCCAGTTTGAGCTCCTACAATGAGCAGTTCTTC.

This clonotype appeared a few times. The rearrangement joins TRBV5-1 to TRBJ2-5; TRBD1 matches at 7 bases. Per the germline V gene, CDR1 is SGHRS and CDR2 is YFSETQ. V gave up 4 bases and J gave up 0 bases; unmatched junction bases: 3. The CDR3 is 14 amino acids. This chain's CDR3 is CASSPGQDQETQYF. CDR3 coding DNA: TGCGCCAGCAGCCCCGGACAGGACCAAGAGACCCAGTACTTC.

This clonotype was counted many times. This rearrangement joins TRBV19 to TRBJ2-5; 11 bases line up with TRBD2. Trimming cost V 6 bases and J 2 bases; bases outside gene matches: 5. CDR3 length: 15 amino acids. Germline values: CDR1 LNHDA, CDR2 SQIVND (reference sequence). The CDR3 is CASRRLAGPQETQYF. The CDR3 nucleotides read TGTGCCAGTAGACGACTAGCGGGGCCACAAGAGACCCAGTACTTC.

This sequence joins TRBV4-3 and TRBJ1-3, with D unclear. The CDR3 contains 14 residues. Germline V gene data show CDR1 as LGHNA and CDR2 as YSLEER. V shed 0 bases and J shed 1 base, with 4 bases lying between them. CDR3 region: CASSQEESGNTIYF. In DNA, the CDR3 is TGCGCCAGCAGCCAAGAAGAATCTGGAAACACCATATATTTT.

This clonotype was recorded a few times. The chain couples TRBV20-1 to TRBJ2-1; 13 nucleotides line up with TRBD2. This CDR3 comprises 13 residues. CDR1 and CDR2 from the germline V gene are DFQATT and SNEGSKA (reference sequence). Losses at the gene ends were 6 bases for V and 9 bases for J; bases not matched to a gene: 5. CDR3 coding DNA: TGCAGTGCGGGACTAGCGGGGTGGGGTGAGCAGTTCTTC. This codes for CSAGLAGWGEQFF.

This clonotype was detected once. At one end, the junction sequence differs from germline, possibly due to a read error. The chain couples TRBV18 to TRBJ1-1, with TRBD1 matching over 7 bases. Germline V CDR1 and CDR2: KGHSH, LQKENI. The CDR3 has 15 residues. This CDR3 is CTSSPKGPGGTETFF. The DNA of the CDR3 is TGTACCAGCTCACCGAAAGGGCCAGGGGGAACTGAAACTTTCTTT.

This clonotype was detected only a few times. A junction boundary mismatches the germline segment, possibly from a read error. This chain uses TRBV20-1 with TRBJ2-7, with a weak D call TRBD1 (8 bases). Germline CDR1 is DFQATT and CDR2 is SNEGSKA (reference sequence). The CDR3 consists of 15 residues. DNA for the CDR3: TGCAGTGCTAGCAGGGGGCGGGGGCCGGTTTACGGGCAGTACTTC. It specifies CSASRGRGPVYGQYF.

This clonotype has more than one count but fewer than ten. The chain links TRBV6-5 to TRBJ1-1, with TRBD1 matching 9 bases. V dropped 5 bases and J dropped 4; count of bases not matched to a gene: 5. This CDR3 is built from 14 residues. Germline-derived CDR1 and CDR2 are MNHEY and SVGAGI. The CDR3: CASSRDRARTEAFF. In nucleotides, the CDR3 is TGTGCCAGCAGTCGGGACAGGGCTCGCACTGAAGCTTTCTTT.

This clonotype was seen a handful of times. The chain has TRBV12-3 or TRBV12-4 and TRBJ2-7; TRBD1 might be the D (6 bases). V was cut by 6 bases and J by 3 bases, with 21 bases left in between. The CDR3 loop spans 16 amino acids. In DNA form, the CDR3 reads TGTGCCAGCAGCATCAACGGACGGACAGCCTTCTACGAGCAGTACTTC. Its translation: CASSINGRTAFYEQYF.

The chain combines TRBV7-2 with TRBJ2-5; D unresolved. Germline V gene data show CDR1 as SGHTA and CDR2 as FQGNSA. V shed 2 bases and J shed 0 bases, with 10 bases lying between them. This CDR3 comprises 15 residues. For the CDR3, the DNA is TGTGCCAGCAGCTTAATGGGCCGTGACCAAGAGACCCAGTACTTC. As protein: CASSLMGRDQETQYF.